These 30 T cell receptor beta chains were all obtained from the same sample, sequenced in a study of response to subunit inactivated influenza vaccine. Via MiXCR, TCRdb re-called the RT-PCR reads, giving one row per CDR3 protein. The data show 500,000 or so distinct CDR3 sequences, approximately 15% seen once. The sample here was CD4+ T cells sorted from PBMCs, taken 23 to 25 months after vaccination. The receptor source for this set is a man aged 50 to 69 who received an inactivated influenza vaccine.

In its sample, this clonotype was seen a few times. This chain uses TRBV5-4 with TRBJ2-7; 7 bases are shared with TRBD1. The germline V gene encodes CDR1 SGHNT and CDR2 YYREEE (reference sequence). The CDR3 is 16 amino acids. The ends lost 0 bases at V and 0 bases at J; junction bases unmatched: 6. CDR3 loop: CASSLAPQGSSYEQYF. The CDR3 DNA follows: TGTGCCAGCAGCTTGGCCCCACAGGGGAGCTCCTACGAGCAGTACTTC.

This clonotype was seen only a few times. The chain uses TRBV5-1 and TRBJ2-7; D is possibly TRBD1 or TRBD2 (5 bases each). The V gene's germline CDR1 is SGHRS and CDR2 YFSETQ. V shed 1 base and J shed 6 bases, with 20 bases lying between them. This CDR3 has 16 residues. DNA of the CDR3: TGCGCCAGCAGCTTGATTAAGGGGACGGAGGCATCCGAGCAGTACTTC. Translation gives CASSLIKGTEASEQYF.

This chain joins TRBV9 and TRBJ2-2; TRBD2 aligns across 8 bases. This CDR3 region has 15 residues. Trimming at V came to 0 bases and at J to 6 bases, leaving 4 bases not matched to a gene. The germline gives CDR1 SGDLS, CDR2 YYNGEE. This CDR3 reads CASSVDGGVPGELFF. The CDR3 region has the DNA TGTGCCAGCAGCGTAGACGGGGGGGTGCCCGGGGAGCTGTTTTTT.

The chain recombines TRBV12-3 or TRBV12-4 with TRBJ2-7; TRBD2 is a possible D gene (6 bases). The CDR3 is 13 amino acids. Deletions cut 5 bases from V and 7 bases from J, with 15 bases between. CDR3 region: CASSTSRAQEQYF. Written as DNA, the CDR3 is TGTGCCAGCAGTACTAGCAGGGCCCAGGAGCAGTACTTC.

This clonotype was seen only a few times. The chain joins TRBV5-1 to TRBJ2-5; 12 nucleotides align to TRBD2. After removal of 0 bases from V and 2 bases from J, the junction contained 11 bases not matched to a gene. Germline CDR1 reads SGHRS; CDR2 reads YFSETQ. The CDR3 sequence is 19 residues long. This CDR3 is CASSLVRTSGAASQETQYF. In DNA form, the CDR3 reads TGCGCCAGCAGCTTGGTAAGGACTAGCGGGGCCGCTTCTCAAGAGACCCAGTACTTC.

The CDR3 DNA is TGTGCCACCAGCCGACCCCAAGAGACCCAGTACTTC. Protein: CATSRPQETQYF. The chain recombines TRBV15 with TRBJ2-5; D remains unclear. The germline CDR1 and CDR2 sequences are LNHNV and YYDKDF (reference sequence). The CDR3 is 12 residues long. V lost 5 bases to trimming and J lost 1 base, with 5 bases between them.

The V gene is TRBV10-3, the J gene TRBJ2-1, with D unresolved. The germline V gene encodes CDR1 ENHRY and CDR2 SYGVKD. CDR3 size: 11 residues. V lost 4 bases to trimming and J lost 5 bases, with 3 bases between them. CDR3 DNA sequence: TGTGCCATCAGTGTACACAATGAGCAGTTCTTC. Translation gives CAISVHNEQFF.

This clonotype was seen only a few times. The rearrangement joins TRBV6-2 or TRBV6-3 to TRBJ2-7, with D possibly being TRBD1 or TRBD2 (6 bases each). This CDR3 has 14 amino acids. Trimming left V 2 bases short and J 2 bases short, with 10 bases between. The V gene's germline CDR1 is MNHEY and CDR2 SVGEGT. The CDR3 loop reads CASSYKGGAYEQYF. For the CDR3, the DNA is TGTGCCAGCAGTTACAAGGGGGGAGCCTACGAGCAGTACTTC.

This clonotype was counted at least ten times. The chain is built from TRBV9 and TRBJ2-3, with D uncertain. The CDR3 extends over 13 amino acids. Trimming shortened V by 0 bases and J by 3 bases, and 5 bases separated the two germline ends. Germline V gene sequence: CDR1 SGDLS, CDR2 YYNGEE. This CDR3 is CASSVVGTDTQYF. CDR3 coding DNA: TGTGCCAGCAGCGTAGTTGGGACAGATACGCAGTATTTT. Combining the CDR3 with reference TRBV9 and TRBJ2-3 gives the whole variable domain DSGVTQTPKHLITATGQRVTLRCSPRSGDLSVYWYQQSLDQGLQFLIQYYNGEERAKGNILERFSAQQFPDLHSELNLSSLELGDSALYFCASSVVGTDTQYFGPGTRLTVL.

This clonotype was detected many times. This chain links TRBV10-3 with TRBJ2-3; D may be TRBD1 (5 bases). Germline CDR1 ENHRY, CDR2 SYGVKD. Trimming pared 6 bases from V and 4 bases from J, leaving 17 bases between. The CDR3 runs to 15 residues. The CDR3 is CAISRQGSDADTQYF. DNA of the CDR3: TGTGCCATCAGCCGTCAGGGTTCGGACGCAGATACGCAGTATTTT.

The V and J genes are TRBV6-2 or TRBV6-3 and TRBJ2-1; 8 positions agree with TRBD1. The CDR3 is 13 amino acids. Trimming cost V 5 bases and J 7 bases; bases outside gene matches: 4. Germline V gene lookup returns CDR1 MNHEY and CDR2 SVGEGT. CDR3 in amino acids: CASSRTGLNEQFF. The CDR3 coding sequence is TGTGCCAGCAGTAGGACAGGGTTGAATGAGCAGTTCTTC.

CDR3 DNA sequence: TGCAGTGCTAGAGATCTGGGGACCTCTAACAATGAGCAGTTCTTC. Amino acids: CSARDLGTSNNEQFF. This sequence joins TRBV20-1 and TRBJ2-1; the D call may be TRBD1 or TRBD2 (5 bases each). In germline, CDR1 is DFQATT, CDR2 SNEGSKA (reference sequence). Trimming took off 0 bases at V and 5 bases at J, with 14 bases between the two ends. CDR3 length: 15 residues.

This clonotype has only a few counts. The genes are TRBV27 and TRBJ1-1; D not resolved. Trimming left V 6 bases short and J 0 bases short, with 11 bases between. The CDR3 has 14 residues. Germline V gene lookup returns CDR1 MNHEY and CDR2 SMNVEV (reference sequence). In DNA form, the CDR3 reads TGTGCCAGCAGCTCACAGAGTTTGAACACTGAAGCTTTCTTT. It is translated as CASSSQSLNTEAFF.

There are a few counts of this clonotype. The rearrangement joins TRBV3-1 to TRBJ2-2; possible D gene TRBD1, 5 bases. The germline V gene has CDR1 LGHDT and CDR2 YNNKEL (reference sequence). The CDR3 contains 15 residues. V lost 2 bases to trimming and J lost 5 bases, with 12 bases between them. CDR3 region: CASSQTGHGTGELFF. DNA of the CDR3: TGTGCCAGCAGCCAAACAGGTCATGGGACCGGGGAGCTGTTTTTT.

This clonotype was observed a handful of times. The rearrangement links TRBV4-3 to TRBJ2-3, with D possibly matching TRBD1 (6 bases). The V end lost 0 bases, the J end lost 5 bases, and 15 bases lay between the germline ends. Germline CDR1 is LGHNA and CDR2 is YSLEER. The CDR3 runs to 16 residues. The CDR3 DNA sequence: TGCGCCAGCAGCCAAGATACAGGGCTTATATTAGATACGCAGTATTTT. Encoded protein: CASSQDTGLILDTQYF.

V gene TRBV20-1 combines with J gene TRBJ2-7; D perhaps matches TRBD2 (6 bases). The CDR3 is 14 amino acids. V was pared by 3 bases and J by 6 bases, with 18 bases between. Germline V gene lookup returns CDR1 DFQATT and CDR2 SNEGSKA (reference sequence). CDR3 DNA: TGCAGTGCTAGTACCGGGACTTATTCAGCCGAGCAGTACTTC. Translated: CSASTGTYSAEQYF.

The chain joins TRBV10-3 to TRBJ1-5; D is unclear. The CDR3 runs 12 residues. The germline V gene encodes CDR1 ENHRY and CDR2 SYGVKD. V was cut by 2 bases and J by 8 bases, with 7 bases left in between. CDR3 sequence (DNA): TGTGCCATCAGTGAGCCCGGAGAGCCCCAGCATTTT. Residues: CAISEPGEPQHF.

This clonotype was counted at least ten times. The J gene is TRBJ2-3, the V gene TRBV5-1; D gene uncertain. The V end was cut by 1 base, the J end by 2 bases, with 11 bases between. Germline CDR1 is SGHRS and CDR2 is YFSETQ. The length of the CDR3 is 15 residues. The CDR3 nucleotides read TGCGCCAGCAGCTTGAGACTCGGCCCCACAGATACGCAGTATTTT. Protein sequence: CASSLRLGPTDTQYF.

A few counts support this clonotype. For the CDR3, the DNA is TGTGCCAGTAGTGTAGCGGGGCCCGCAACTAGCACAGATACGCAGTATTTT. It is translated as CASSVAGPATSTDTQYF. The V and J genes are TRBV19 and TRBJ2-3; 8 bases map to TRBD2. The CDR3 totals 17 residues. V was clipped by 5 bases and J by 0 bases; unmatched bases: 10. CDR1 is LNHDA and CDR2 is SQIVND in the germline V gene (reference sequence).

This clonotype turned up a few times. The gene calls are TRBV20-1 and TRBJ2-3; TRBD2 matches 10 bases. The CDR3 covers 15 residues. Germline loops: CDR1 DFQATT, CDR2 SNEGSKA (reference sequence). V lost 5 bases and J lost 1; bases outside the gene matches: 6. The CDR3 region has the DNA TGCAGTGCTCCTCCCGGGACTAGCGGCACAGATACGCAGTATTTT. Encoded protein: CSAPPGTSGTDTQYF.

This clonotype was detected many times. V and J are TRBV12-3 or TRBV12-4 and TRBJ2-2; 8 bases match TRBD1. The CDR3 runs 19 residues. Trimming cost V 6 bases and J 2 bases; bases outside gene matches: 17. The CDR3 spells CASRAGTGNVARNTGELFF. Written as DNA, the CDR3 is TGTGCCAGCAGGGCCGGGACAGGAAATGTTGCCAGAAACACCGGGGAGCTGTTTTTT.

The chain recombines TRBV20-1 with TRBJ2-7, with D perhaps given as TRBD1 or TRBD2 (5 bases each). The CDR3 is 14 residues long. Trimming took off 3 bases at V and 4 bases at J, with 16 bases between the two ends. Germline V CDR1 and CDR2: DFQATT, SNEGSKA (reference sequence). The CDR3 sequence: CSASEWDQAYEQYF. CDR3 nucleotides: TGCAGTGCTAGTGAGTGGGACCAAGCGTACGAGCAGTACTTC.

This clonotype was seen at least ten times. V and J are TRBV14 and TRBJ2-3, with D perhaps assigned TRBD1 or TRBD2 (5 bases each). Trimming took off 1 base at V and 1 base at J, with 12 bases between the two ends. The CDR3 has 16 residues. The germline gives CDR1 SGHDN, CDR2 FVKESK. The CDR3: CASSQGPRGGTDTQYF. The CDR3 bases are TGTGCCAGCAGCCAAGGTCCCCGAGGGGGCACAGATACGCAGTATTTT.

This clonotype was counted a few times. The chain uses TRBV20-1 and TRBJ2-1; 13 nucleotides align to TRBD2. Germline V gene lookup returns CDR1 DFQATT and CDR2 SNEGSKA (reference sequence). V lost 3 bases to trimming and J lost 8 bases; unmatched junction nucleotides: 22. The CDR3 consists of 20 residues. In nucleotides, the CDR3 is TGCAGTGCTAGGGGCCCCCCGGGACTAGCGGGACGGCAAGGGTTGGATGAGCAGTTCTTC. Translating it yields CSARGPPGLAGRQGLDEQFF.

This clonotype has a handful of counts. This rearrangement joins TRBV4-3 to TRBJ2-4; D not certain. The CDR3 length is 16 residues. Trimming cost V 4 bases and J 1 base, with 14 bases left between them. Germline CDR1 is LGHNA and CDR2 is YSLEER. CDR3 sequence: CASSPDAHRAKNIQYF. CDR3 DNA sequence: TGCGCCAGCAGCCCCGACGCGCACCGGGCCAAAAACATTCAGTACTTC.

This chain joins TRBV7-8 and TRBJ2-2; no definite D call. This CDR3 is built from 13 residues. CDR1 and CDR2 from the germline V gene are SGHVS and FQNEAQ. With 5 bases removed from V and 6 bases from J, the gap between germline ends came to 10 bases. The CDR3 sequence: CASSPHQPGELFF. Here the CDR3 DNA reads TGTGCCAGCAGCCCCCACCAACCCGGGGAGCTGTTTTTT.

A few counts support this clonotype. The chain recombines TRBV11-2 with TRBJ2-2; D perhaps matches TRBD1 (5 bases). The CDR3 is made up of 14 amino acids. V gave up 3 bases and J gave up 4 bases, with 9 bases separating them. The germline CDR1 and CDR2 sequences are SGHAT and FQNNGV. CDR3: CASSFQRGTGELFF. For the CDR3, the DNA is TGTGCCAGCAGCTTTCAAAGGGGCACCGGGGAGCTGTTTTTT.

This chain links TRBV20-1 with TRBJ2-3; weak D call: TRBD2 (6 bases). The length of the CDR3 is 16 residues. The germline V and J ends were trimmed by 0 bases and 0 bases, with 13 bases remaining between them. Germline CDR1 reads DFQATT; CDR2 reads SNEGSKA (reference sequence). The DNA for the CDR3 is TGCAGTGCTAGAGATCTCCCCGCGGGAAGCACAGATACGCAGTATTTT. This encodes CSARDLPAGSTDTQYF.

This clonotype was picked up many times. V usage is TRBV20-1 and J usage is TRBJ2-1; 7 positions agree with TRBD1. The ends lost 5 bases at V and 12 bases at J; junction bases unmatched: 13. Germline V CDR1 and CDR2: DFQATT, SNEGSKA (reference sequence). The CDR3 is 13 residues long. The CDR3: CSASPTGKSGQFF. The CDR3 DNA follows: TGCAGTGCTTCCCCGACAGGGAAGAGTGGGCAGTTCTTC.

In the case of this clonotype: A much bigger clone sits one base away, suggesting this may be a read error. V and J are TRBV27 and TRBJ2-7, with D possibly being TRBD1 (6 bases). The CDR3 extends over 14 amino acids. Germline V gene lookup returns CDR1 MNHEY and CDR2 SMNVEV (reference sequence). CDR3 sequence: CASSFQGQTTTLNF. DNA of the CDR3: TGTGCCAGCAGTTTCCAGGGGCAGACGACAACACTCAATTTC.